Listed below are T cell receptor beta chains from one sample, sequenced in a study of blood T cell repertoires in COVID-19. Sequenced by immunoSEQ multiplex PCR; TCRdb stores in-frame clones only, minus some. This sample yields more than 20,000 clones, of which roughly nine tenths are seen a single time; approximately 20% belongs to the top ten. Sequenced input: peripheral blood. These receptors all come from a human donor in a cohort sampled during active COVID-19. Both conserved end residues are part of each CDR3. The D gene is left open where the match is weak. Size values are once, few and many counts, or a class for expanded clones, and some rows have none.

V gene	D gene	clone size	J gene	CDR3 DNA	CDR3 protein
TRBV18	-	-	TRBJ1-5	TGTGCCAGCTCACCACCCGGAGATCAGCCCCAGCATTTT	CASSPPGDQPQHF
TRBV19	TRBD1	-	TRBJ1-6	TGTGCCAGTAGTACCAGACAGGGGAATTCACCCCTCCACTTT	CASSTRQGNSPLHF
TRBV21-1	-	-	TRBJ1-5	TGTGCCAGCGAGGTAGACAGGGGTTATAGCAATCAGCCCCAGCATTTT	CASEVDRGYSNQPQHF
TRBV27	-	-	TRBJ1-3	TGTGCCAGCAGTTTATCGGGACTCGGAAACACCATATATTTT	CASSLSGLGNTIYF
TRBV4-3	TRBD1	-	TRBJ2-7	TGCGCCAGCAGCCAATATGACAGGGAGTCCTACGAGCAGTACTTC	CASSQYDRESYEQYF
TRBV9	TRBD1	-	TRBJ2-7	TGTGCCAGCAGCGTAGAGGACAGGGGGCCTTGGTGGGAGCAGTACTTC	CASSVEDRGPWWEQYF
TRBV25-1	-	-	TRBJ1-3	TGTGCCAGCAGTGAATTGGGCGCCCGCTCTGGAAACACCATATATTTT	CASSELGARSGNTIYF
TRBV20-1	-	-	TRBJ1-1	TGCAGTGCTAGTGACTTGGCCGCTTTCTTT	CSASDLAAFF
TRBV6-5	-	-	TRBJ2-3	TGTGCCAGCAGTTACTCGGTCGGGATGGGCACAGATACGCAGTATTTT	CASSYSVGMGTDTQYF
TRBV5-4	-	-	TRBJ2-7	TGTGCCAGCAGCTTCCCCTGGGAAGGGGCAAAGCAGTACTTC	CASSFPWEGAKQYF
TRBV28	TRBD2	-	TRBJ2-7	TGTGCCAGCCGTTCGGGGGGCTACGAGCAGTACTTC	CASRSGGYEQYF
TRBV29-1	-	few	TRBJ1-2	TGCAGCGTTGAGTCAGGGACAAGACATGGCTACACCTTC	CSVESGTRHGYTF
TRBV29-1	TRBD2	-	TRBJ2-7	TGCAGCGTTGAGCTAGCGGGGACCTACGAGCAGTACTTC	CSVELAGTYEQYF
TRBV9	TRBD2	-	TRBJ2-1	TGTGCCAGCAGCGCGTCAGCGGGAGGGTACAATGAGCAGTTCTTC	CASSASAGGYNEQFF
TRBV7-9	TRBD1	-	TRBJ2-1	TGTGCCAGCAGCTCGACAGGGGAATCCTACAATGAGCAGTTCTTC	CASSSTGESYNEQFF
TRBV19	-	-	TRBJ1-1	TGTGCCAGTAGTATATCATATAGGAACACTGAAGCTTTCTTT	CASSISYRNTEAFF
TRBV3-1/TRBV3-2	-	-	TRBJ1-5	TGTGCCAGCAGCCCAGTCCGGGCCAGGGGCGGTCAGCCCCAGCATTTT	CASSPVRARGGQPQHF
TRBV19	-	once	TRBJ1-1	TGTGCCAGTAGTATTCGGACAACGAACACTGAAGCTTTCTTT	CASSIRTTNTEAFF
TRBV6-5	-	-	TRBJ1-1	TGTGCCAGCAGTTACTCGCCAGGGATCACTGAAGCTTTCTTT	CASSYSPGITEAFF
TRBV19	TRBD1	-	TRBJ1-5	TGTGCCAGTAGTATCTGGAGAGGGGGCGGGAATCAGCCCCAGCATTTT	CASSIWRGGGNQPQHF
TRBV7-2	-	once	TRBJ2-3	TGTGCCAGCAGCTTAGTCGGACTCAGCACAGATACGCAGTATTTT	CASSLVGLSTDTQYF
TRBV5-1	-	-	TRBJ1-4	TGCGCCAGCAGCCTCGGAAGGGGGGAAAAACTGTTTTTT	CASSLGRGEKLFF
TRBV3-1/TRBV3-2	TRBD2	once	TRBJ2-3	TGTGCCAGCAGCCGGGGCGGGGGGGACACAGATACGCAGTATTTT	CASSRGGGDTDTQYF
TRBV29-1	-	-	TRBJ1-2	TGCAGCTTAAGCCAGGGGAACTATGGCTACACCTTC	CSLSQGNYGYTF
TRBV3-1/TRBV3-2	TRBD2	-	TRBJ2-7	TGTGCCAGCAGCCAAGGACTAGCGGGAGTGTACGAGCAGTACTTC	CASSQGLAGVYEQYF
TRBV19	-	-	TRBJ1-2	TGTGCCAGTAGTCGCGGACTAGCTAACTATGGCTACACCTTC	CASSRGLANYGYTF
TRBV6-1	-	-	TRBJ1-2	TGTGCCAGCAGTGAAGACAGAAGAGGCTACACCTTC	CASSEDRRGYTF
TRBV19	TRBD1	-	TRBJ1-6	TGTGCCACCCAGACCAGCCGAACAGGGGGCTCCTATAATTCACCCCTCCACTTT	CATQTSRTGGSYNSPLHF
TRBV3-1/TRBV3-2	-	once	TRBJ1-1	TGTGCCAGCAGCCAAGATCCGGGCAGGGCTGAAGCTTTCTTT	CASSQDPGRAEAFF
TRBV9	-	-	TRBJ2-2	TGTGCCAGCAGCGTATCAACCGGGGCCGGGGAGCTGTTTTTT	CASSVSTGAGELFF
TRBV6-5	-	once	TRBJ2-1	TGTGCCAGCAGTTACTCGTATCTAGTGGGTGAGCAGTTCTTC	CASSYSYLVGEQFF
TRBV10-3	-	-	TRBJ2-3	TGTGCCATCAGTGAGGGGACTCGGGGTCCAATAGGGGCCCCAGATACGCAGTATTTT	CAISEGTRGPIGAPDTQYF
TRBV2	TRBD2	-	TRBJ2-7	TGTGCCAGCAGTGATGGACTAGCGGGGGGTTACGAGCAGTACTTC	CASSDGLAGGYEQYF
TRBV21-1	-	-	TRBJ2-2	TGTGCCAGCAGGAACAGGGCCCCCGGCACCGGGGAGCTGTTTTTT	CASRNRAPGTGELFF
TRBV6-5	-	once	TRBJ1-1	TGTGCCAGCAGAGGAGGCACCATGAACACTGAAGCTTTCTTT	CASRGGTMNTEAFF
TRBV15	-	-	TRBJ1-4	TGTGCCACCAGCACAGGGGTATGGGAAAAACTGTTTTTT	CATSTGVWEKLFF